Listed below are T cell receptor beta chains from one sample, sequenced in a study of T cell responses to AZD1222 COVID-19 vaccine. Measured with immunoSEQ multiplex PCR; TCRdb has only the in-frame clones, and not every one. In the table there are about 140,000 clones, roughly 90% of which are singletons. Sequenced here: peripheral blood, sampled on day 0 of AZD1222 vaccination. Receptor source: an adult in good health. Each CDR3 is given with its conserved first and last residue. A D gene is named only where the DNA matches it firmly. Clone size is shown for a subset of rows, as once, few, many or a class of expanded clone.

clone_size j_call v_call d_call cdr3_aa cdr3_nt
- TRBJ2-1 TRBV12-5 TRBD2 CASGLGLLAGGSSSYNEQFF TGTGCTAGTGGTTTGGGCCTACTAGCGGGGGGTTCGAGCTCCTACAATGAGCAGTTCTTC
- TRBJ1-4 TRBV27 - CASSLPGRRKLFF TGTGCCAGCAGTTTACCCGGGCGGAGGAAACTGTTTTTT
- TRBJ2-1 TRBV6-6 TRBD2 CASSLRRTSGISYNEQFF TGTGCCAGCAGTCTCCGGCGGACTAGCGGGATATCCTACAATGAGCAGTTCTTC
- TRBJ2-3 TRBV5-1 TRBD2 CASSKGLAGETDTQYF TGCGCCAGCAGCAAAGGACTAGCGGGGGAGACAGATACGCAGTATTTT
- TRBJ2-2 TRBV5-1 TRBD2 CASSSGLAGLDGELFF TGCGCCAGCAGCTCCGGACTAGCGGGGTTAGACGGGGAGCTGTTTTTT
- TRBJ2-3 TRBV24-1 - CATSAPGSTDTQYF TGTGCCACCAGTGCGCCAGGGTCCACAGATACGCAGTATTTT
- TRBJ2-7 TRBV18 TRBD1 CASSPGDRLQYF TGTGCCAGCTCACCAGGGGACAGGCTGCAGTACTTC
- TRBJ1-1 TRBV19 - CASRDHRDKAFFF TGTGCCAGTAGAGATCACCGGGACAAGGCATTTTTCTTT
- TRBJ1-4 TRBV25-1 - CASSEYGRDEKLFF TGTGCCAGCAGTGAATACGGGCGGGATGAAAAACTGTTTTTT
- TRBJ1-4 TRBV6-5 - CASSFQPTNEKLFF TGTGCCAGCAGTTTCCAGCCAACTAATGAAAAACTGTTTTTT
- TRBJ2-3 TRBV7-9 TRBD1 CASSTWTGATDTQYF TGTGCCAGCAGCACCTGGACAGGGGCGACAGATACGCAGTATTTT
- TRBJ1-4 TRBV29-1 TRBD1 CSAEGWGTANDKLFF TGCAGCGCTGAAGGTTGGGGGACAGCTAATGATAAACTGTTTTTT
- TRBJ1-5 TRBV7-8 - CASSLAGHVGGQPQHF TGTGCCAGCAGCTTGGCGGGCCATGTCGGGGGGCAGCCCCAGCATTTT
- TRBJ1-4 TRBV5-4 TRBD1 CASSLGQGLEKLFF TGTGCCAGCAGCTTGGGACAGGGACTAGAGAAACTGTTTTTT
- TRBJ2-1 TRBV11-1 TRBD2 CASSRAGGRNEQFF TGTGCCAGCAGCCGTGCGGGGGGCAGAAATGAGCAGTTCTTC
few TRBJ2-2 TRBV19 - CASARGTNTGELFF TGTGCCAGCGCCCGGGGTACGAACACCGGGGAGCTGTTTTTT
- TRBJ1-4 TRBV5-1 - CASSLAVGTNEKLFF TGCGCCAGCAGCTTGGCCGTGGGGACTAATGAAAAACTGTTTTTT
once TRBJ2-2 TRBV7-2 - CASRLWTANTGELFF TGTGCCAGCAGGCTATGGACTGCGAACACCGGGGAGCTGTTTTTT
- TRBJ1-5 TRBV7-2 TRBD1 CASSLTGANQPQHF TGTGCCAGCAGCTTGACAGGGGCAAATCAGCCCCAGCATTTT
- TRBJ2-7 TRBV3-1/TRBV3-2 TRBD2 CASTRTSGNSYEQYF TGTGCCAGCACCAGGACTAGCGGCAACTCCTACGAGCAGTACTTC
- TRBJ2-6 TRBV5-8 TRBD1 CASSVTGQGAAGANVLTF TGTGCCAGCAGCGTGACTGGACAGGGGGCGGCTGGGGCCAACGTCCTGACTTTC
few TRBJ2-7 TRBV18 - CASSSERIPDEQYF TGTGCCAGCTCATCCGAGCGTATCCCGGACGAGCAGTACTTC
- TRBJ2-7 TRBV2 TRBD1 CASSQTGTGYEQYF TGTGCCAGCAGCCAGACCGGGACAGGATACGAGCAGTACTTC
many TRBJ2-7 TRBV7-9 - CASSPLLGTVAYEQYF TGTGCCAGCAGCCCGTTGCTGGGGACCGTTGCCTACGAGCAGTACTTC
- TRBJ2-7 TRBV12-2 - CASRCDLKGIVSEQYF TGTGCAAGTCGCTGCGATCTCAAGGGGATAGTATCCGAGCAGTACTTC
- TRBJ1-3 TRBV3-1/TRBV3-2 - CASSQWGSGNTIYF TGTGCCAGCAGCCAGTGGGGTAGTGGAAACACCATATATTTT
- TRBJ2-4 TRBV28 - CASSTENIQYF TGTGCCAGCAGTACAGAAAACATTCAGTACTTC
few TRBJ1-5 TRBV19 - CASRGEYSNQPQHF TGTGCCAGCAGGGGAGAGTATAGCAATCAGCCCCAGCATTTT
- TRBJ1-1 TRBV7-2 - CASSPWVGAGTEAFF TGTGCCAGCAGCCCCTGGGTGGGGGCAGGCACTGAAGCTTTCTTT
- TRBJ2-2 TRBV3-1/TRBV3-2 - CASSQDLLAARTGELFF TGTGCCAGCAGCCAAGATTTATTGGCGGCCCGCACCGGGGAGCTGTTTTTT
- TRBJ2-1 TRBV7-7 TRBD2 CASSPRLAGGNNEQFF TGTGCTAGCAGCCCCAGACTAGCGGGGGGTAACAATGAGCAGTTCTTC
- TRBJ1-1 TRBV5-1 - CANPNSGFTEAFF TGCGCCAATCCCAACTCGGGGTTCACTGAAGCTTTCTTT
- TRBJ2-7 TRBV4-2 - CASSPGGGTSYEQYF TGTGCCAGCAGCCCCGGCGGAGGGACCTCCTACGAGCAGTACTTC
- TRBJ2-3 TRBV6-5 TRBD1 CASSSRTGEVTQYF TGTGCCAGCAGTTCGAGGACAGGGGAGGTTACGCAGTATTTT
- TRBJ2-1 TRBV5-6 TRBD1 CASSIGTGGRYNEQFF TGTGCCAGCAGCATAGGGACAGGGGGCCGCTACAATGAGCAGTTCTTC
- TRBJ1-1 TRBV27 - CASSLHPSMMFAEAFF TGTGCCAGCAGTTTACACCCTAGCATGATGTTCGCTGAAGCTTTCTTT
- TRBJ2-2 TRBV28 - CASSRKTRSRTGELFF TGTGCCAGCAGCCGAAAGACTAGATCGCGAACCGGGGAGCTGTTTTTT
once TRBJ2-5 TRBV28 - CASRGGLPQETQYF TGTGCCAGCAGGGGGGGTCTGCCCCAAGAGACCCAGTACTTC
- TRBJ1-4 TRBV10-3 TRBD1 CAISDRQGGNEKLFF TGTGCCATCAGTGACAGACAGGGAGGGAATGAAAAACTGTTTTTT
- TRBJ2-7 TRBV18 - CASSQETVYEQYF TGTGCCAGCTCACAGGAGACGGTATACGAGCAGTACTTC
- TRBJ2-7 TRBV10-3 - CATSKDGDSYEQYF TGTGCCACCTCAAAGGACGGTGACTCCTACGAGCAGTACTTC
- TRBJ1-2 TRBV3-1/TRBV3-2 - CASSHMGGDYGYTF TGTGCCAGCAGCCATATGGGGGGAGACTATGGCTACACCTTC
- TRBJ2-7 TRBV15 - CATSSNRVSYEQYF TGTGCCACCAGCAGCAACAGGGTCTCCTACGAGCAGTACTTC